These 26 T cell receptor beta chains share one sample of origin, sequenced in a study of cytomegalovirus exposure and HLA in healthy donors. It was with 60 Vbeta and 13 Jbeta primers that the PCR ran. Sequenced by immunoSEQ multiplex PCR; TCRdb stores in-frame clones only, minus some. The sample comprises about 190,000 clones, 74% of which are singletons, and 2.5% to 4% rests with the top ten. Sequencing was done on a sample of PBMCs. The receptor set was obtained from a woman in her 30s in good health and CMV-seropositive.

V and J are TRBV5-1 and TRBJ2-7, with TRBD2 matching over 10 bases. The J segment lost 6 bases and the V segment lost 4 bases, leaving 7 bases of the junction unmatched. CDR3 length: 14 amino acids. Germline loops: CDR1 SGHRS, CDR2 YFSETQ. CDR3 sequence: CASSLLAGEGEQYF. The CDR3 DNA sequence: TGCGCCAGCAGCCTTCTAGCGGGAGAGGGCGAGCAGTACTTC.

The CDR3 sequence is CASSPILGLAGYEQYF. CDR3 bases: TGTGCCAGCAGCCCAATACTAGGACTAGCGGGCTACGAGCAGTACTTC. The genes are TRBV28 and TRBJ2-7; 11 nucleotides match TRBD2. V dropped 6 bases and J dropped 3; count of bases not matched to a gene: 10. The CDR3 consists of 16 residues. Germline CDR1 MDHEN, CDR2 SYDVKM. Together with reference TRBV28 and TRBJ2-7, the CDR3 gives the full variable domain: DVKVTQSSRYLVKRTGEKVFLECVQDMDHENMFWYRQDPGLGLRLIYFSYDVKMKEKGDIPEGYSVSREKKERFSLILESASTNQTSMYLCASSPILGLAGYEQYFGPGTRLTVT.

This chain connects TRBV10-1 to TRBJ2-3; D gene unclear. V was pared by 4 bases and J by 4 bases, with 9 bases between. The CDR3 is made up of 13 amino acids. In germline, CDR1 is WNHNN, CDR2 SYGVQD (reference sequence). The DNA of the CDR3 is TGCGCCAGCAGTGGGCAATACGCAGATACGCAGTATTTT. As protein: CASSGQYADTQYF.

In regard to this clone: A junction boundary mismatches the germline segment, possibly from a read error. The chain couples TRBV28 to TRBJ2-7, with D hard to call. CDR3 size: 13 residues. Looked up from germline, CDR1 is MDHEN and CDR2 is SYDVKM. CDR3 residues: CASVSVAVNIYTF. Here the CDR3 DNA reads TGTGCCAGCGTCTCCGTGGCGGTTAACATCTATACATTC.

The chain has TRBV28 and TRBJ1-1; D is unresolved. CDR1 and CDR2 (germline): MDHEN, SYDVKM. This CDR3 comprises 11 residues. Deletions cut 2 bases from V and 6 bases from J, with 4 bases between. CDR3 amino acids: CASSLRAEAFF. DNA for the CDR3: TGTGCCAGCAGTTTAAGAGCTGAAGCTTTCTTT.

The chain links TRBV5-1 to TRBJ2-5; TRBD2 is a possible D gene (7 bases). The end of the DNA aligns better with TRBJ2-7, so the J call may be wrong. The CDR3 has 14 amino acids. The germline V gene encodes CDR1 SGHRS and CDR2 YFSETQ. The CDR3 DNA reads as TGCGCCAGCAGCTTGAAAGGGGGGGGCAACGAGCAGTACTTC. Translated, it gives CASSLKGGGNEQYF.

J is TRBJ2-3 and V is TRBV28, with 10 bases matching TRBD2. From germline, CDR1 is MDHEN and CDR2 SYDVKM. After removal of 2 bases from V and 2 bases from J, the junction contained 7 bases not matched to a gene. The CDR3 runs to 17 residues. This CDR3 is CASSLRPGLAYTDTQYF. The CDR3 nucleotides read TGTGCCAGCAGTTTACGGCCGGGACTAGCGTACACAGATACGCAGTATTTT.

The chain couples TRBV11-2 to TRBJ2-2; TRBD2 is a possible D gene (6 bases). V shed 8 bases and J shed 5 bases, with 12 bases lying between them. Per germline, CDR1 SGHAT and CDR2 FQNNGV. The CDR3 runs 13 residues. In nucleotides, the CDR3 is TGTGCCAGCTTAAACGGGGGAACCGGGGAGCTGTTTTTT. This gives the protein CASLNGGTGELFF.

The V call is TRBV6-5, the J call TRBJ2-3; 12 positions match TRBD2. The CDR3 runs 15 residues. CDR1 MNHEY and CDR2 SVGAGI come from the germline V gene. With V trimmed by 6 bases and J by 1 base, 2 bases remained unmatched. The CDR3 bases are TGTGCCAGCAGACGACTAGCGGGAGGCACAGATACGCAGTATTTT. It yields the protein CASRRLAGGTDTQYF.

The chain uses TRBV4-2 and TRBJ2-2; tentative D call: TRBD2 (5 bases). The germline gives CDR1 LGHNA, CDR2 YNFKEQ. Deletions cut 4 bases from V and 4 bases from J, with 10 bases between. CDR3 size: 14 residues. The CDR3 here is CASSPVEGTGELFF. The CDR3 DNA reads TGTGCCAGCAGCCCCGTCGAGGGCACCGGGGAGCTGTTTTTT.

This clone was observed a handful of times. V usage is TRBV2 and J usage is TRBJ1-4, with no clear D. Trimming cost V 6 bases and J 5 bases, with 10 bases left between them. CDR1 SNHLY and CDR2 FYNNEI come from the germline V gene. This CDR3 spans 13 amino acids. The CDR3 protein is CASRFDGNEKLFF. The CDR3 nucleotides are TGTGCCAGCAGATTCGACGGGAATGAAAAACTGTTTTTT. The full variable domain, completed using reference TRBV2 and TRBJ1-4, is EPEVTQTPSHQVTQMGQEVILRCVPISNHLYFYWYRQILGQKVEFLVSFYNNEISEKSEIFDDQFSVERPDGSNFTLKIRSTKLEDSAMYFCASRFDGNEKLFFGSGTQLSVL.

The chain couples TRBV29-1 to TRBJ2-5; D gene uncertain. The J call may be faulty, since TRBJ2-7 better matches the DNA end. Looked up from germline, CDR1 is SQVTM and CDR2 is ANQGSEA. The CDR3 consists of 14 residues. In DNA, the CDR3 is TGCAGCGTTGAGGTACAGTCGAGCTCCTACGAGCAGTACTTC. Residues: CSVEVQSSSYEQYF.

The rearrangement joins TRBV7-2 to TRBJ2-1, with D perhaps TRBD1 (7 bases). The CDR3 sequence is 14 residues long. CDR1 SGHTA and CDR2 FQGNSA come from the germline V gene. V was shortened by 0 bases and J by 10 bases, with 13 bases between the two germline ends. The CDR3 DNA sequence: TGTGCCAGCAGCTTAGCGGAGGGGGCCCGGGAGCAGTTCTTC. It encodes CASSLAEGAREQFF.

Concerning this clone itself: It is unclear where the CDR3 begins or ends on the DNA, so no DNA is shown, and the CDR3 is as TCRdb lists it. The CDR3 loop is CARSFGPGREYGYTF. The gene calls are TRBV5-3 and TRBJ1-2; no check of the table's D call, TRBD1, against the DNA was made. TRBV5-3 is flagged as an ORF with uncertain function. The CDR3 comprises 15 residues, both ends counted.

The table lists this clone with a few counts. The J gene is TRBJ2-3, the V gene TRBV7-2; perhaps TRBD2 as D (5 bases). The CDR3 runs 14 residues. Between the trimmed V and J ends, which lost 3 bases and 9 bases, there was a span of 16 bases. The germline V gene has CDR1 SGHTA and CDR2 FQGNSA. CDR3 amino acids: CASSFVGERKTQYF. CDR3 in DNA: TGTGCCAGCAGCTTCGTCGGGGAGAGAAAGACGCAGTATTTT.

This clone was counted a single time. J is TRBJ2-7 and V is TRBV11-3; 7 bases are shared with TRBD2. The germline gives CDR1 SGHNT, CDR2 YENEEA. Trimming at V came to 5 bases and at J to 1 base, leaving 11 bases not matched to a gene. The length of the CDR3 is 16 residues. CDR3 DNA: TGTGCCAGCAGCGCGGGAGCCCGAATGGGTTCCTACGAGCAGTACTTC. Its translation is CASSAGARMGSYEQYF.

This chain connects TRBV21-1 to TRBJ1-3; TRBD1 is the table's D call and was not checked against the DNA. TRBV21-1 is tagged as a pseudogene. The length of the CDR3 is 16 residues. The CDR3: CASGLDRGLSGNTIYF. The CDR3, as DNA: TGTGCCAGCGGATTGGACAGGGGGCTCTCTGGAAACACCATATATTTT.

The J gene is TRBJ1-1, the V gene TRBV28; 8 positions agree with TRBD1. The CDR3 is 14 amino acids. With V trimmed by 2 bases and J by 11 bases, 10 bases remained unmatched. Germline lookup yields CDR1 MDHEN and CDR2 SYDVKM. The CDR3 DNA follows: TGTGCCAGCAGTTTAAGTCAGGGGGCGCTCAAGGCTTTCTTT. Translating it yields CASSLSQGALKAFF.

This clone was counted between two and nine times. The junction differs from germline at one of its ends, possibly a read error. The rearrangement links TRBV4-1 to TRBJ2-3; no definite D call. The CDR3 is 16 amino acids. The V gene's germline CDR1 is MGHRA and CDR2 YSYEKL. The CDR3 DNA follows: TGTGCCAGCAGCCAAGAGGAGACTGGGAGCACAGATACGCAGTATTTT. This codes for CASSQEETGSTDTQYF.

This clone has only one observation. This chain's CDR3 is CASNPGPQFRLAGGEVADTQYF. The CDR3 region has the DNA TGTGCCAGCAACCCCGGACCGCAGTTTCGACTAGCGGGAGGTGAAGTAGCAGATACGCAGTATTTT. This rearrangement joins TRBV28 to TRBJ2-3, with 13 bases aligning to TRBD2. This CDR3 region has 22 residues. V lost 7 bases and J lost 4; bases outside the gene matches: 26. The germline V gene has CDR1 MDHEN and CDR2 SYDVKM.

The chain is built from TRBV5-1 and TRBJ1-1, with D possibly TRBD1 on 5 matching bases. The germline V gene encodes CDR1 SGHRS and CDR2 YFSETQ. The CDR3 extends over 12 amino acids. Trimming removed 10 bases at V and 3 bases at J, with 13 bases between. The CDR3 is CASGVRDTEAFF. The CDR3 coding sequence is TGCGCCTCGGGGGTGAGAGACACTGAAGCTTTCTTT. The complete variable domain, with remaining parts taken from reference TRBV5-1 and TRBJ1-1, reads KAGVTQTPRYLIKTRGQQVTLSCSPISGHRSVSWYQQTPGQGLQFLFEYFSETQRNKGNFPGRFSGRQFSNSRSEMNVSTLELGDSALYLCASGVRDTEAFFGQGTRLTVV.

This clone came up once. The junction differs from germline at one of its ends, possibly a read error. This same CDR3 is encoded by further DNA sequences in the sample. The gene calls are TRBV10-3 and TRBJ2-7, with D tentatively TRBD1 (5 bases). Germline assignment: CDR1 ENHRY and CDR2 SYGVKD. The CDR3 runs 17 residues. CDR3 residues: CAISESAPLTVRYEQYF. The CDR3, as DNA: TGTGCTATCAGTGAATCGGCCCCGCTGACAGTAAGATACGAGCAGTACTTC.

This chain uses TRBV27 with TRBJ2-3, with 9 bases lining up with TRBD1. Trimming cost V 2 bases and J 6 bases; bases outside gene matches: 3. The germline V gene has CDR1 MNHEY and CDR2 SMNVEV (reference sequence). This CDR3 region has 14 residues. CDR3 protein: CASSLTGGADTQYF. For the CDR3, the DNA is TGTGCCAGCAGTTTAACAGGGGGCGCGGATACGCAGTATTTT.

The chain couples TRBV28 to TRBJ1-2; D remains ambiguous. Germline CDR1 MDHEN, CDR2 SYDVKM. The CDR3 has 12 amino acids. Trimming cost V 3 bases and J 4 bases, with 6 bases left between them. The CDR3 protein is CASSFTVYGYTF. CDR3 nucleotide sequence: TGTGCCAGCAGTTTTACAGTCTATGGCTACACCTTC.

This clone has only a few counts. CDR3 region: CASRQGLGEQYF. The CDR3 nucleotides read TGTGCCAGCCGACAGGGGCTGGGCGAGCAGTACTTC. The chain joins TRBV6-1 to TRBJ2-7, with TRBD1 matching over 8 bases. The trim removed 8 bases at V and 6 bases at J, leaving 6 bases unmatched. Germline V gives CDR1 MNHNS, CDR2 SASEGT. This CDR3 has 12 amino acids.

The CDR3 DNA reads as TGTGCCAGCAGCTTGGGGCCAAGCGAGATCAGCGAGCAGTACTTC. Translated: CASSLGPSEISEQYF. The J gene is TRBJ2-7, the V gene TRBV5-4, with unresolved D. Germline-derived CDR1 and CDR2 are SGHNT and YYREEE (reference sequence). The CDR3 spans 15 residues. With 0 bases removed from V and 6 bases from J, the gap between germline ends came to 16 bases.